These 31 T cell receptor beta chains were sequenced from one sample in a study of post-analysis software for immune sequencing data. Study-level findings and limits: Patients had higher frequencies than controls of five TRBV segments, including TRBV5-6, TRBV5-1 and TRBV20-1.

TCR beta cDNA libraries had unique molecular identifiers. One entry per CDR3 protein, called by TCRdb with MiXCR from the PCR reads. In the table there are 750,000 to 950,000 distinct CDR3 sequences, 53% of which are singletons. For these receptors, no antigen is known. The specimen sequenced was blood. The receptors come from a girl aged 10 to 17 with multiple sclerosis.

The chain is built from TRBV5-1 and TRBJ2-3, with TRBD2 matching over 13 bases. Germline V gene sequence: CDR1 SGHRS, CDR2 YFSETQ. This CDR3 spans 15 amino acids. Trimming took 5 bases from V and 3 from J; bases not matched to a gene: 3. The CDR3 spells CASRSLAGGTDTQYF. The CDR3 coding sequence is TGCGCCAGCAGATCACTAGCGGGGGGGACAGATACGCAGTATTTT.

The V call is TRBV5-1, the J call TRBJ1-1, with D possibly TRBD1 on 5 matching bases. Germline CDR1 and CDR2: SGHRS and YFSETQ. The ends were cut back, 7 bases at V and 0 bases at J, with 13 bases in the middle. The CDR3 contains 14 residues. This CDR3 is CASALGRLNTEAFF. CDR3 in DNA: TGCGCCAGCGCACTGGGACGGTTGAACACTGAAGCTTTCTTT. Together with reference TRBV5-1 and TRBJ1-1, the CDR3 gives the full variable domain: KAGVTQTPRYLIKTRGQQVTLSCSPISGHRSVSWYQQTPGQGLQFLFEYFSETQRNKGNFPGRFSGRQFSNSRSEMNVSTLELGDSALYLCASALGRLNTEAFFGQGTRLTVV.

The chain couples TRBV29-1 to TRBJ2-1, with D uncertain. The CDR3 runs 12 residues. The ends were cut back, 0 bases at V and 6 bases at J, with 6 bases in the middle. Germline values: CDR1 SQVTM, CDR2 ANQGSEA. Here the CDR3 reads CSVEDHRNEQFF. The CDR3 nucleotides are TGCAGCGTTGAAGATCACCGCAATGAGCAGTTCTTC.

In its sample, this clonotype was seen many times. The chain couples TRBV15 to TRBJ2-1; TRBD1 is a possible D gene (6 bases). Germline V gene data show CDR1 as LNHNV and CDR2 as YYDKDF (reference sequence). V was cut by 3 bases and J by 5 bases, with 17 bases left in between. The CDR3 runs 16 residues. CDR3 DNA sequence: TGTGCCACCAGCAGTGCACCGGGACAACCAAACAATGAGCAGTTCTTC. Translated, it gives CATSSAPGQPNNEQFF.

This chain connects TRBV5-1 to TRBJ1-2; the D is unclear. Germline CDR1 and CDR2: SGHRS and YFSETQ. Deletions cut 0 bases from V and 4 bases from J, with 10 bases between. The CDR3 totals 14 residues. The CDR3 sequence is CASSLEPGFYGYTF. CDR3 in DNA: TGCGCCAGCAGCTTGGAACCAGGCTTCTATGGCTACACCTTC.

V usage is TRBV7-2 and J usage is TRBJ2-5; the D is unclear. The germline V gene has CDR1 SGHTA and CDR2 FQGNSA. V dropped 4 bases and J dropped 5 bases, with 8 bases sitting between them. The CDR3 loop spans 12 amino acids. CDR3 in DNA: TGTGCCAGCAGCTCTAGTAGGGAGACCCAGTACTTC. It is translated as CASSSSRETQYF.

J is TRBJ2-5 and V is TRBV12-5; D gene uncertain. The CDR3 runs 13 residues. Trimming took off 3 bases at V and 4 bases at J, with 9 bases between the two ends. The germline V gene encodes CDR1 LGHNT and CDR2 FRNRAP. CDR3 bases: TGTGCTAGTGGTTTTCTCGCCGGAGAGACCCAGTACTTC. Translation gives CASGFLAGETQYF.

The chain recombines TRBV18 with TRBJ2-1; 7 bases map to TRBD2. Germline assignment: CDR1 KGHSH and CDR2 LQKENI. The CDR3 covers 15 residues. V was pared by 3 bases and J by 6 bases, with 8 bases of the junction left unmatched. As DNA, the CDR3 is TGTGCCAGCTCACCTATAGCGGGTCCATTCAATGAGCAGTTCTTC. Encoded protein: CASSPIAGPFNEQFF.

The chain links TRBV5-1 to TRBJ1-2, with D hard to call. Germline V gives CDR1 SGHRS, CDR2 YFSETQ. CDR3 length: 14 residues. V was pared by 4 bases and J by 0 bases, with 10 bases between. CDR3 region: CASSPDGTNYGYTF. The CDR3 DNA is TGCGCCAGCAGCCCGGACGGCACTAACTATGGCTACACCTTC.

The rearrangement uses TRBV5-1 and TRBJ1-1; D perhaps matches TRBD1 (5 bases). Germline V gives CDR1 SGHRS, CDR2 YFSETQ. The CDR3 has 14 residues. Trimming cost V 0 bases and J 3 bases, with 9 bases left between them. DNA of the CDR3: TGCGCCAGCAGCTTGGCCTCGGGGCACACTGAAGCTTTCTTT. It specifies CASSLASGHTEAFF.

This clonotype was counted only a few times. The CDR3 loop reads CSAAGQGIGETQYF. CDR3 coding DNA: TGCAGTGCCGCGGGGCAGGGGATAGGGGAGACCCAGTACTTC. The V and J genes are TRBV20-1 and TRBJ2-5; the D gene could be TRBD1 or TRBD2 (6 bases each). The V gene's germline CDR1 is DFQATT and CDR2 SNEGSKA (reference sequence). The CDR3 is 14 amino acids. V gave up 6 bases and J gave up 5 bases, with 19 bases separating them.

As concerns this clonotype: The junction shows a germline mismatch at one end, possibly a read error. The CDR3 nucleotides are TGCGCCAGCAGTTTTACCCAGGGCGAGCAGTACTTC. This encodes CASSFTQGEQYF. This sequence joins TRBV12-3 or TRBV12-4 and TRBJ2-5, with D tentatively TRBD1 (5 bases). TRBJ2-7 explains the end of the DNA better; the J call may be wrong. The CDR3 consists of 12 residues.

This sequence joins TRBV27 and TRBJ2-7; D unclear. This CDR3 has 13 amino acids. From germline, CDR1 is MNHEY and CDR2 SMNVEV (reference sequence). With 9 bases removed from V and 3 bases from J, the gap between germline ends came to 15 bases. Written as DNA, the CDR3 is TGTGCCAGTGGTTTTCCCCCCGACTACGAGCAGTACTTC. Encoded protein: CASGFPPDYEQYF.

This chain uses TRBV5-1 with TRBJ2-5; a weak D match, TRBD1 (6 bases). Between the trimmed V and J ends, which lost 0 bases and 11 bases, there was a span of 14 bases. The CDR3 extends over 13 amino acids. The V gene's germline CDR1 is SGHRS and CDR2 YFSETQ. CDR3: CASSLDGDNEQYF. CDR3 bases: TGCGCCAGCAGCTTGGACGGGGACAATGAGCAGTACTTC.

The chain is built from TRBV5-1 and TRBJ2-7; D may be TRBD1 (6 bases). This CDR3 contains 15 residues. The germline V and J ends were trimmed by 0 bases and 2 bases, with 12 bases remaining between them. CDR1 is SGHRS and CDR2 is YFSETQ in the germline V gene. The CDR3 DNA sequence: TGCGCCAGCAGCTTGGGCGCAGGGGAGACCTACGAGCAGTACTTC. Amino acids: CASSLGAGETYEQYF.

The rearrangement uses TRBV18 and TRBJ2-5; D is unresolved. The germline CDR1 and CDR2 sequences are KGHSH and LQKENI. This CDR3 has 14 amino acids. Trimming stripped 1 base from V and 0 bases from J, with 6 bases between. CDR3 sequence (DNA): TGTGCCAGCTCACCACTGCGGTACCAAGAGACCCAGTACTTC. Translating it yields CASSPLRYQETQYF. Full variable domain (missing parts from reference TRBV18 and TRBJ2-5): NAGVMQNPRHLVRRRGQEARLRCSPMKGHSHVYWYRQLPEEGLKFMVYLQKENIIDESGMPKERFSAEFPKEGPSILRIQQVVRGDSAAYFCASSPLRYQETQYFGPGTRLLVL.

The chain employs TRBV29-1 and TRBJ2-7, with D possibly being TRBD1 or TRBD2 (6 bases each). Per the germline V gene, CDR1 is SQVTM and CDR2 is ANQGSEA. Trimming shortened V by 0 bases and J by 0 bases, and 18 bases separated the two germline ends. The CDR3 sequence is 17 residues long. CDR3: CSVEDSGEAGASYEQYF. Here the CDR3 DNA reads TGCAGCGTTGAAGATAGTGGGGAGGCAGGGGCCTCCTACGAGCAGTACTTC.

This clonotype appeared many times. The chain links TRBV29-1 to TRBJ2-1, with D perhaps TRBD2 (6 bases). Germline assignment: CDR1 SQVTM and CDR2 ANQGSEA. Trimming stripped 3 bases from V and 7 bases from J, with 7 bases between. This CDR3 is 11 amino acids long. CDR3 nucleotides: TGCAGCGTTGACCGGGGGAATGAGCAGTTCTTC. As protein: CSVDRGNEQFF.

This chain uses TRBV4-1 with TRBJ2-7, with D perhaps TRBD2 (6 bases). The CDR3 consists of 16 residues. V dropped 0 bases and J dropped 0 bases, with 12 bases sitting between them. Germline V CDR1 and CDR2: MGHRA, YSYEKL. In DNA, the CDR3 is TGCGCCAGCAGCCAAGATCTTCCTAGCGTCTCCTACGAGCAGTACTTC. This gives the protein CASSQDLPSVSYEQYF.

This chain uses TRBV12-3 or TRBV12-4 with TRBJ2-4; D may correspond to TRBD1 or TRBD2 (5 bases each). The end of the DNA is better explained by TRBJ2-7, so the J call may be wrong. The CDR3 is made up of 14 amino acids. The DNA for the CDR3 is TGTGCCAGCAGTAGAGGGACCGAGACCTACGAGCAGTACTTC. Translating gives CASSRGTETYEQYF.

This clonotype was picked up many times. CDR3 nucleotides: TGTGCCAGCAGTGAGACAGGGAAGGATGAAAAACTGTTTTTT. Residues: CASSETGKDEKLFF. This rearrangement joins TRBV6-4 to TRBJ1-4; 7 bases align to TRBD1. CDR3 length equals 14 residues. The V gene's germline CDR1 is MRHNA and CDR2 SNTAGT. The junction had 4 bases not matched to a gene; V was cut back by 3 bases and J by 6 bases.

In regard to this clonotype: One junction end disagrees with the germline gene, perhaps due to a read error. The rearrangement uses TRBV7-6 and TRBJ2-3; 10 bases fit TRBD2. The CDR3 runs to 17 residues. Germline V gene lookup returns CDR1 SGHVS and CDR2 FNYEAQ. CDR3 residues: CASNLAPSGGVTDTQYF. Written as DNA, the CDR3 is TGTGCCAGCAACTTAGCGCCTAGCGGGGGCGTCACAGATACGCAGTATTTT.

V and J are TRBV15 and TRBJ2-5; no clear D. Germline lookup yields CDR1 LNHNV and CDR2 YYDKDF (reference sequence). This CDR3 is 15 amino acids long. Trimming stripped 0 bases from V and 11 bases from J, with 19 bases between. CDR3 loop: CATSRDTASSAKQYF. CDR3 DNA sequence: TGTGCCACCAGCAGAGATACTGCCTCTTCCGCAAAACAGTACTTC.

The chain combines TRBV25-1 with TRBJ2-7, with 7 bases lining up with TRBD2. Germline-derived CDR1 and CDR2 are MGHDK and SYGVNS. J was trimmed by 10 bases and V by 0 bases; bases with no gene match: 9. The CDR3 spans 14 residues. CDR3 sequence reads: CASSEYRVATSQYF. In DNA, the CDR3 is TGTGCCAGCAGTGAATATAGGGTGGCGACTAGCCAGTACTTC.

CDR3 bases: TGTGCCAGCAGCCTTAATGCCGGGACAGCCTACAATGAGCAGTTCTTC. This translates into CASSLNAGTAYNEQFF. The chain employs TRBV3-1 and TRBJ2-1; 7 bases are a match to TRBD1. The junction had 8 bases not matched to a gene; V was cut back by 4 bases and J by 2 bases. The CDR3 loop spans 16 amino acids. CDR1 is LGHDT, CDR2 YNNKEL, per germline (reference sequence).

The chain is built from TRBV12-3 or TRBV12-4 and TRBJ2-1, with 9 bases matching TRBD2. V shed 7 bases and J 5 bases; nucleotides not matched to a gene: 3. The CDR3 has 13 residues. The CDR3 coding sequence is TGTGCCAGCACCTGGACTAGCGACAATGAGCAGTTCTTC. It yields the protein CASTWTSDNEQFF.

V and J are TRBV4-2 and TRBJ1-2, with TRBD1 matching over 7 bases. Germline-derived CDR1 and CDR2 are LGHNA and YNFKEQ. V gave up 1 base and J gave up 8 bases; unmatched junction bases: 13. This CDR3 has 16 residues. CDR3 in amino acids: CASSQVPGTDRGGYTF. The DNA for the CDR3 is TGTGCCAGCAGCCAAGTTCCCGGGACAGACCGTGGGGGCTACACCTTC.

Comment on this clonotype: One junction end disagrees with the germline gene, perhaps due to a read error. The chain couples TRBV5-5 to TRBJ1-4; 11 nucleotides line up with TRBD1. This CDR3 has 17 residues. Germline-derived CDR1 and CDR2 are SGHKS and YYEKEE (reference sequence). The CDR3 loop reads CASRAGTGGFGNEKLFF. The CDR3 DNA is TGCGCCAGCAGGGCCGGGACAGGGGGTTTCGGTAATGAAAAACTGTTTTTT. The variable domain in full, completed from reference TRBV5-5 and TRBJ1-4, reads DAGVTQSPTHLIKTRGQQVTLRCSPISGHKSVSWYQQVLGQGPQFIFQYYEKEERGRGNFPDRFSARQFPNYSSELNVNALLLGDSALYLCASRAGTGGFGNEKLFFGSGTQLSVL.

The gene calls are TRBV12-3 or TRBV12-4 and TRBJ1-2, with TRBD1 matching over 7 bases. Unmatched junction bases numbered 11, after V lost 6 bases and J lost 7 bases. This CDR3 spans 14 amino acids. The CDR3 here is CASRPPRTGRGYTF. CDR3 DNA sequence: TGTGCCAGCAGGCCTCCTCGGACAGGTCGTGGCTACACCTTC.

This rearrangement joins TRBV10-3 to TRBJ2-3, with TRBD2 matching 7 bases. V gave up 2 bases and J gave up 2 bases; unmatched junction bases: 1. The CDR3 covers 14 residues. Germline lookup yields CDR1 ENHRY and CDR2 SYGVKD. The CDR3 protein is CAISESGDTDTQYF. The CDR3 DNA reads TGTGCCATCAGTGAGAGCGGGGACACAGATACGCAGTATTTT.

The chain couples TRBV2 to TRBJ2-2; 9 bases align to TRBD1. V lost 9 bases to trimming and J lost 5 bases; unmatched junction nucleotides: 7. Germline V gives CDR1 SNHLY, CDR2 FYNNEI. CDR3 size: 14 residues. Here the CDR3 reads CASSGTGQTGELFF. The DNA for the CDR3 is TGTGCCAGTTCCGGGACAGGGCAAACCGGGGAGCTGTTTTTT.